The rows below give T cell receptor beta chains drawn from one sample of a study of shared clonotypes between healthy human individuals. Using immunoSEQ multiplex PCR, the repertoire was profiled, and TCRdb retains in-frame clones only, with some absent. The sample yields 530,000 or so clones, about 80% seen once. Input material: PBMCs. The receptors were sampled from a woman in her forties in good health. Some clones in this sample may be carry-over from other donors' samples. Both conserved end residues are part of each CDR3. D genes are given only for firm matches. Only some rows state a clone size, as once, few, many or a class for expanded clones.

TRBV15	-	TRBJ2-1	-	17	TGTGCCACCAGCAGAGAGGGGGCAGGGGTTGGGTACAATGAGCAGTTCTTC	CATSREGAGVGYNEQFF
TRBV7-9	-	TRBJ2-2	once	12	TGTGCCAGCAGCTTAGGAACCGGGGAGCTGTTTTTT	CASSLGTGELFF
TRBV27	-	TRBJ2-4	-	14	TGTGCCAGCAGGGAGAATCTAGCCAAAAACATTCAGTACTTC	CASRENLAKNIQYF
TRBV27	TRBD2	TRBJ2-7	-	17	TGTGCCAGCAGTTTTCAATTGACTAGCGGGAGGGCCGGAGAGCAGTACTTC	CASSFQLTSGRAGEQYF
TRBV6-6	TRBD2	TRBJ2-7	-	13	TGTGCCAGCAGTGTAGCGGGGTCCTACGAGCAGTACTTC	CASSVAGSYEQYF
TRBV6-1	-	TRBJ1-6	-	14	TGTGCCAGCACCGAGACAGGCAATAATTCACCCCTCCACTTT	CASTETGNNSPLHF
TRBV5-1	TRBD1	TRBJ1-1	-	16	TGCGCCAGCAGCTTCAATCTGTTTGACAGGGTGACTGAAGCTTTCTTT	CASSFNLFDRVTEAFF
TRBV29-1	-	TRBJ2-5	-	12	TGCAGCGTTGGGTACAGTGGGGAGACCCAGTACTTC	CSVGYSGETQYF
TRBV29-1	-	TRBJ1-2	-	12	TGCAGCGTTGAACCGGAAAACTATGGCTACACCTTC	CSVEPENYGYTF
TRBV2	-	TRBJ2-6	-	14	TGTGCCATCTTGAGTGGGTCTGGGGCCAACGTCCTGACTTTC	CAILSGSGANVLTF
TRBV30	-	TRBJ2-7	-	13	TGTGCCTGGAATAGGCAGGGGCGCTACGAGCAGTACTTC	CAWNRQGRYEQYF
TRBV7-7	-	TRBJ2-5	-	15	TGTGCCAGCAGCTTGGGACCCAACGAGGGGGAGACCCAGTACTTC	CASSLGPNEGETQYF
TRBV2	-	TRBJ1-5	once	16	TGTGCCAGCAGTGAGACGGGGTACTATAGCAATCAGCCCCAGCATTTT	CASSETGYYSNQPQHF
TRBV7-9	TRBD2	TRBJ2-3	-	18	TGTGCCAGCAGCTTCCCTAGCGGGGGATATCCTAGCACAGATACGCAGTATTTT	CASSFPSGGYPSTDTQYF
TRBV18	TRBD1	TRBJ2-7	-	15	TGTGCCAGCTCACCAGGACAGGGGGCTTCCTACGAGCAGTACTTC	CASSPGQGASYEQYF
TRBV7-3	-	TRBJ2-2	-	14	TGTGCCAGCAGTCGTGTGAGTAGCACCGGGGAGCTGTTTTTT	CASSRVSSTGELFF
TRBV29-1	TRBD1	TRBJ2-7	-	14	TGCAGCATTACCTCCACAGGGGGGATCTACGAGCAGTACTTC	CSITSTGGIYEQYF
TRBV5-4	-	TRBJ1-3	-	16	TGTGCCAGCAGCCAAGGACCTCCGTCCCCTGGAAACACCATATATTTT	CASSQGPPSPGNTIYF
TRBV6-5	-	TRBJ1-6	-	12	TGTGCCAGCAGGGTATTAAATTCACCCCTCCACTTT	CASRVLNSPLHF
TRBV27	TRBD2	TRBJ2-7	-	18	TGTGCCAGCAGTTTAGACGGGACTAGCGGGAGCGCTTCCTACGAGCAGTACTTC	CASSLDGTSGSASYEQYF
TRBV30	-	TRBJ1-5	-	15	TGTGCCTGGAGTGTAGGCGGAAATAGCAATCAGCCCCAGCATTTT	CAWSVGGNSNQPQHF
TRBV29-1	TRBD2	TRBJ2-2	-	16	TGCAGCGTTCCCCCTAGCGGGTCCTCGAACACCGGGGAGCTGTTTTTT	CSVPPSGSSNTGELFF
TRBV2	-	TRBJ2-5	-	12	TGTGCCAGCAGTGAAGGTCGCGGGGCCCAGTACTTC	CASSEGRGAQYF
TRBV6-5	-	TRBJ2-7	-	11	TGTGCCAGCAGGAATATCTACGAGCAGTACTTC	CASRNIYEQYF
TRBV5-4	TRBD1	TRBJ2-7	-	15	TGTGCCAGCAGGTCCGCCGGGACAGGGACCTACGAGCAGTACTTC	CASRSAGTGTYEQYF
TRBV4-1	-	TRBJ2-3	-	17	TGCGCCAGCAGCCAAGAAGGCGGGACGGGGGCCCTTGCTACGCAGTATTTT	CASSQEGGTGALATQYF
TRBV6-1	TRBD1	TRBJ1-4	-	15	TGTGCCAGCAGTGAAGCTCTTGGACAGGGGGAAAAACTGTTTTTT	CASSEALGQGEKLFF
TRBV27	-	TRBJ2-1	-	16	TGTGCCAGCAGTTTAAGGCGCGGAGTAACCTACAATGAGCAGTTCTTC	CASSLRRGVTYNEQFF
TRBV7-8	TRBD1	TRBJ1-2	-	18	TGTGCCAGCAGCTCGTCCGTCCGCGCCCCGTCAGGGGGCTTCGGCTACACCTTC	CASSSSVRAPSGGFGYTF
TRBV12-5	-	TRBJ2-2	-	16	TGTGCTAGTGGTTTGGTACTTGGGCAGGAGACCGGGGAGCTGTTTTTT	CASGLVLGQETGELFF
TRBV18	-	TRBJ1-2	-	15	TGTGCCAGCTCACCACCAGTAGGGCTTAACTATGGCTACACCTTC	CASSPPVGLNYGYTF
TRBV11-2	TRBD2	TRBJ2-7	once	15	TGTGCCAGCAGCCGGACTAGCGGGTCTGGATCGGAGCAGTACTTC	CASSRTSGSGSEQYF
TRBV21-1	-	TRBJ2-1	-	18	TGTGCCAGCACCAAAGGGTTTTTGGGCAGCCGACGGGGCGATGAGCAGTTCTTC	CASTKGFLGSRRGDEQFF
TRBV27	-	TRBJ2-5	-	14	TGTGCCAGCAGTTTGGGGCTAGGTGGGGAGACCCAGTACTTC	CASSLGLGGETQYF
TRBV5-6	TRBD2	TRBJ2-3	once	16	TGTGCCAGCAGCAAAGGGCTAGCGGGAGGGGAAGATACGCAGTATTTT	CASSKGLAGGEDTQYF
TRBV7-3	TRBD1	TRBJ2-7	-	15	TGTGCCAGCAGGTCGGGACAGGGGGCCCCCTACGAGCAGTACTTC	CASRSGQGAPYEQYF
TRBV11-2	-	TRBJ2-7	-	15	TGTGCCAGCAGCTTAGGGTTAGACGCCTCCTACGAGCAGTACTTC	CASSLGLDASYEQYF
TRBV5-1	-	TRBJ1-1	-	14	TGCGCCAGCAGCTTGGACAACATGAACACTGAAGCTTTCTTT	CASSLDNMNTEAFF
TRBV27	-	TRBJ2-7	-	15	TGTGCCAGCAGTTTATCGGGGCAGGGAGAGGTCGAGCAGTACTTC	CASSLSGQGEVEQYF